Given below is one TCR beta chain in context. The target antigen is unknown. This sample was included in a study of cytomegalovirus exposure and HLA in healthy donors. General study results and limits: In a later analysis, TCR beta V- and J-gene trimming was associated with a missense DCLRE1C variant. Earlier results showed most TCR beta V segments being productive about 87% or about 30% of the time.

V was trimmed by 7 bases and J by 6 bases, leaving 13 bases between them. The germline gives CDR1 MNHNY, CDR2 SVGAGI (reference sequence). The CDR3 covers 13 residues. 13 Jbeta primers and 60 Vbeta primers were used for the PCR. Assay: immunoSEQ multiplex PCR; the TCRdb copy retains only in-frame clones and omits some. The sample holds 100,000 to 150,000 clones, around 72% seen once. Sequencing was performed on PBMCs. The chain uses TRBV6-6 and TRBJ2-1, with D unclear. This TCR came from a woman aged 18 to 35 in good health and CMV-seronegative. This CDR3 reads CASTLSPSNEQFF. The CDR3 DNA follows: TGTGCCAGCACATTAAGCCCCTCCAATGAGCAGTTCTTC.